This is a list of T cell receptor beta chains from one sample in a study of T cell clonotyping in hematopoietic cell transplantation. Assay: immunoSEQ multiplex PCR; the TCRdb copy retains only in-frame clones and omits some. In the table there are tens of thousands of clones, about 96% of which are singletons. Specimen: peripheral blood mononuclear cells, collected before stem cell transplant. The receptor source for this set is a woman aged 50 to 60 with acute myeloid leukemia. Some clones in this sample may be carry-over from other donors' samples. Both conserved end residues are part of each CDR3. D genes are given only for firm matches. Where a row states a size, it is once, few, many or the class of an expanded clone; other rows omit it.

CDR3aa: CAWSAQGDQPQHF
CDR3nt: TGTGCCTGGAGTGCCCAGGGGGATCAGCCCCAGCATTTT
v_gene: TRBV30
d_gene: TRBD1
j_gene: TRBJ1-5
len: 13
abundance: once

CDR3aa: CASSLILAGGAQYF
CDR3nt: TGTGCCAGCAGCTTAATACTAGCGGGGGGGGCGCAGTATTTT
v_gene: TRBV7-3
d_gene: TRBD2
j_gene: TRBJ2-3
len: 14
abundance: -

CDR3aa: CASGGTGVGYGYTF
CDR3nt: TGTGCTAGTGGGGGGACAGGGGTCGGCTATGGCTACACCTTC
v_gene: TRBV12-5
d_gene: TRBD1
j_gene: TRBJ1-2
len: 14
abundance: few

CDR3aa: CASSFGTPNTDTQYF
CDR3nt: TGCGCCAGCAGCTTCGGGACTCCTAACACAGATACGCAGTATTTT
v_gene: TRBV5-1
d_gene: -
j_gene: TRBJ2-3
len: 15
abundance: -

CDR3aa: CAWSLRTGRGGYTF
CDR3nt: TGTGCCTGGAGTCTACGGACAGGGAGGGGTGGCTACACCTTC
v_gene: TRBV30
d_gene: TRBD1
j_gene: TRBJ1-2
len: 14
abundance: -

CDR3aa: CASSNRGSTGELFF
CDR3nt: TGTGCCAGCAGTAACCGGGGGAGCACCGGGGAGCTGTTTTTT
v_gene: TRBV2
d_gene: -
j_gene: TRBJ2-2
len: 14
abundance: -

CDR3aa: CASSPATGHQETQYF
CDR3nt: TGTGCCAGCAGCCCTGCGACAGGACACCAAGAGACCCAGTACTTC
v_gene: TRBV11-2
d_gene: -
j_gene: TRBJ2-5
len: 15
abundance: -

CDR3aa: CASRKEDRAVQPQHF
CDR3nt: TGCGCCAGCAGGAAAGAGGACAGGGCAGTCCAGCCCCAGCATTTT
v_gene: TRBV10-1
d_gene: TRBD1
j_gene: TRBJ1-5
len: 15
abundance: -

CDR3aa: CASSPLPLPGASTDTQYF
CDR3nt: TGTGCCAGTAGTCCATTACCCCTGCCGGGGGCGAGCACAGATACGCAGTATTTT
v_gene: TRBV19
d_gene: -
j_gene: TRBJ2-3
len: 18
abundance: once

CDR3aa: CASSLEQGDQPQHF
CDR3nt: TGTGCCAGCAGCTTGGAACAGGGAGATCAGCCCCAGCATTTT
v_gene: TRBV5-8
d_gene: -
j_gene: TRBJ1-5
len: 14
abundance: -

CDR3aa: CASSDVEYSTGELFF
CDR3nt: TGTGCCAGCAGTGATGTGGAGTACTCCACCGGGGAGCTGTTTTTT
v_gene: TRBV2
d_gene: -
j_gene: TRBJ2-2
len: 15
abundance: -

CDR3aa: CASEKTGSTDTQYF
CDR3nt: TGCGCCAGCGAGAAGACGGGAAGCACAGATACGCAGTATTTT
v_gene: TRBV5-1
d_gene: -
j_gene: TRBJ2-3
len: 14
abundance: once

CDR3aa: CASRRPLLKREGLHDKQYF
CDR3nt: TGTGCCAGCAGACGACCTTTGTTAAAGCGGGAGGGCCTACACGATAAGCAGTACTTC
v_gene: TRBV28
d_gene: TRBD2
j_gene: TRBJ2-7
len: 19
abundance: -

CDR3aa: CASSIRTGQGYGGYTF
CDR3nt: TGTGCCAGTAGTATCCGAACGGGACAGGGGTATGGAGGCTACACCTTC
v_gene: TRBV19
d_gene: TRBD1
j_gene: TRBJ1-2
len: 16
abundance: -

CDR3aa: CASSVLNTEAFF
CDR3nt: TGTGCCAGTAGTGTTTTGAACACTGAAGCTTTCTTT
v_gene: TRBV19
d_gene: -
j_gene: TRBJ1-1
len: 12
abundance: -

CDR3aa: CASGTGTSEQYF
CDR3nt: TGTGCTAGTGGAACCGGGACTAGCGAGCAGTACTTC
v_gene: TRBV12-5
d_gene: TRBD2
j_gene: TRBJ2-7
len: 12
abundance: -

CDR3aa: CASSLTDRAYGYTF
CDR3nt: TGTGCCAGCAGCCTGACGGACAGGGCCTATGGCTACACCTTC
v_gene: TRBV4-2
d_gene: TRBD1
j_gene: TRBJ1-2
len: 14
abundance: -

CDR3aa: CASSPALTDTQYF
CDR3nt: TGCGCCAGCAGCCCCGCCTTGACAGATACGCAGTATTTT
v_gene: TRBV5-1
d_gene: -
j_gene: TRBJ2-3
len: 13
abundance: -

CDR3aa: CASSPRDRVPSPLHF
CDR3nt: TGTGCCAGCAGCCCCCGGGACAGGGTCCCTTCACCCCTCCACTTT
v_gene: TRBV5-6
d_gene: TRBD1
j_gene: TRBJ1-6
len: 15
abundance: -

CDR3aa: CAWSVLRETQYF
CDR3nt: TGTGCCTGGAGTGTACTACGAGAGACCCAGTACTTC
v_gene: TRBV30
d_gene: -
j_gene: TRBJ2-5
len: 12
abundance: -

CDR3aa: CASSLDYRPDTGELFF
CDR3nt: TGTGCCAGCAGCTTAGACTATCGACCAGACACCGGGGAGCTGTTTTTT
v_gene: TRBV7-2
d_gene: -
j_gene: TRBJ2-2
len: 16
abundance: -

CDR3aa: CASSKGQGAYNSPLHF
CDR3nt: TGTGCCAGTAGTAAGGGTCAGGGCGCCTATAATTCACCCCTCCACTTT
v_gene: TRBV19
d_gene: -
j_gene: TRBJ1-6
len: 16
abundance: -

CDR3aa: CASQKGENTEAFF
CDR3nt: TGCGCCAGCCAAAAGGGGGAGAACACTGAAGCTTTCTTT
v_gene: TRBV5-1
d_gene: -
j_gene: TRBJ1-1
len: 13
abundance: -